Each of the 25 T cell receptor beta chains below was sequenced from the same sample in a study of control samples from healthy donors and cancer patients. Sequencing used immunoSEQ multiplex PCR; TCRdb keeps in-frame clones, though not all of them. Of some 82,000 clones in the sample, 87% are singletons; the top ten hold about 18%. Input material: blood. These receptors came from a middle-aged man in good health.

This clone was detected only once. CDR3 loop: CASSVEGFGNTIYF. The CDR3 DNA sequence: TGTGCCAGCAGCGTAGAAGGTTTTGGAAACACCATATATTTT. The J gene is TRBJ1-3, the V gene TRBV9, with unresolved D. CDR1 and CDR2 from the germline V gene are SGDLS and YYNGEE. The CDR3 contains 14 residues. V was cut by 0 bases and J by 3 bases, with 7 bases left in between.

J is TRBJ1-2 and V is TRBV28; a weak D match, TRBD1 (5 bases). Germline CDR1 reads MDHEN; CDR2 reads SYDVKM. The CDR3 is made up of 11 amino acids. Deletions cut 6 bases from V and 3 bases from J, with 5 bases between. The CDR3 loop is CASRGDYGYTF. CDR3 bases: TGTGCCAGCAGAGGGGACTATGGCTACACCTTC.

V gene TRBV19 combines with J gene TRBJ2-2; possible D gene TRBD1, 6 bases. Germline lookup yields CDR1 LNHDA and CDR2 SQIVND (reference sequence). V was cut by 3 bases and J by 4 bases, with 15 bases left in between. The CDR3 is 16 residues long. The CDR3 DNA reads TGTGCCAGTAGTATCCGAGCGGCAGGGGCCACCGGGGAGCTGTTTTTT. It encodes CASSIRAAGATGELFF.

The V call is TRBV5-8, the J call TRBJ2-7; no firm D call. CDR1 is SGHTS and CDR2 is YDEGEE in the germline V gene. The CDR3 runs to 13 residues. V was clipped by 2 bases and J by 2 bases, with 8 bases between them. CDR3 coding DNA: TGTGCCAGCAGCTTTGGGTCCCCCTACGAGCAGTACGTC. This gives the protein CASSFGSPYEQYV.

On this clone: The sample carries other DNA sequences with the same CDR3. This chain joins TRBV18 and TRBJ2-5, with D unresolved. Between the trimmed V and J ends, which lost 2 bases and 0 bases, there was a span of 4 bases. CDR1 and CDR2 from the germline V gene are KGHSH and LQKENI. The CDR3 consists of 13 residues. CDR3 sequence reads: CASSPGHQETQYF. CDR3 bases: TGTGCCAGCTCACCAGGTCACCAAGAGACCCAGTACTTC.

The J gene is TRBJ1-2, the V gene TRBV6-1, with a weak D call TRBD1 (6 bases). Trimming shortened V by 3 bases and J by 4 bases, and 12 bases separated the two germline ends. This CDR3 is 14 amino acids long. CDR1 and CDR2 from the germline V gene are MNHNS and SASEGT. DNA for the CDR3: TGTGCCAGCAGTGACCTGGACAGACCCTATGGCTACACCTTC. It specifies CASSDLDRPYGYTF.

The chain is built from TRBV5-6 and TRBJ1-1, with D possibly TRBD1 on 6 matching bases. The CDR3 totals 15 residues. Trimming cost V 0 bases and J 1 base, with 10 bases left between them. Germline V gives CDR1 SGHDT, CDR2 YYEEEE. CDR3 sequence reads: CASSLDRERNTEAFF. The CDR3 region has the DNA TGTGCCAGCAGCTTGGACAGGGAGAGGAACACTGAAGCTTTCTTT.

The chain recombines TRBV19 with TRBJ1-1; D is unresolved. Germline-derived CDR1 and CDR2 are LNHDA and SQIVND (reference sequence). The CDR3 contains 13 residues. Trimming shortened V by 5 bases and J by 7 bases, and 14 bases separated the two germline ends. The CDR3 DNA is TGTGCCAGTAGTGCGGGGTTGGTCTATGAAGCTTTCTTT. Protein: CASSAGLVYEAFF. Drawing the rest from reference TRBV19 and TRBJ1-1, the complete variable domain is DGGITQSPKYLFRKEGQNVTLSCEQNLNHDAMYWYRQDPGQGLRLIYYSQIVNDFQKGDIAEGYSVSREKKESFPLTVTSAQKNPTAFYLCASSAGLVYEAFFGQGTRLTVV.

The V call is TRBV19, the J call TRBJ2-1; D gene unclear. Germline CDR1 reads LNHDA; CDR2 reads SQIVND (reference sequence). The length of the CDR3 is 11 residues. Between the trimmed V and J ends, which lost 2 bases and 8 bases, there was a span of 4 bases. The CDR3 spells CASSIFYEQFF. The CDR3 bases are TGTGCCAGTAGTATATTTTATGAGCAGTTCTTC.

This clone showed up just once. The chain joins TRBV2 to TRBJ1-1; possibly TRBD1 for D (5 bases). Germline V lookup: CDR1 SNHLY, CDR2 FYNNEI. Trimming took off 8 bases at V and 1 base at J, with 8 bases between the two ends. This CDR3 spans 12 amino acids. CDR3 DNA sequence: TGTGCCAGCGTCACAGGGAACACTGAAGCTTTCTTT. Amino acid sequence: CASVTGNTEAFF. The entire variable domain, with the rest obtained from reference TRBV2 and TRBJ1-1, is as follows: EPEVTQTPSHQVTQMGQEVILRCVPISNHLYFYWYRQILGQKVEFLVSFYNNEISEKSEIFDDQFSVERPDGSNFTLKIRSTKLEDSAMYFCASVTGNTEAFFGQGTRLTVV.

This clone showed up just a few times. The V and J genes are TRBV29-1 and TRBJ1-2, with a possible D match to TRBD1 (6 bases). Looked up from germline, CDR1 is SQVTM and CDR2 is ANQGSEA. V dropped 0 bases and J dropped 10 bases, with 12 bases sitting between them. The CDR3 is 12 residues long. CDR3 region: CSVEEYRVDYTF. DNA of the CDR3: TGCAGCGTTGAAGAGTACAGGGTAGACTACACCTTC.

This clone was detected a few times. This chain joins TRBV14 and TRBJ1-2; 7 bases fit TRBD1. CDR1 SGHDN and CDR2 FVKESK come from the germline V gene. The V segment lost 2 bases and the J segment 4 bases; nucleotides outside the gene matches: 7. This CDR3 has 15 amino acids. The CDR3 DNA follows: TGTGCCAGCAGCCAATCGATGACAGGGAGCTATGGCTACACCTTC. Translated, it gives CASSQSMTGSYGYTF.

The chain employs TRBV9 and TRBJ2-3; 8 nucleotides agree with TRBD2. The CDR3 extends over 15 amino acids. Looked up from germline, CDR1 is SGDLS and CDR2 is YYNGEE. V dropped 0 bases and J dropped 2; count of bases not matched to a gene: 2. The DNA for the CDR3 is TGTGCCAGCAGCGTAGGCGGGGGGCTCACAGATACGCAGTATTTT. Its translation: CASSVGGGLTDTQYF. Together with reference TRBV9 and TRBJ2-3, the CDR3 gives the full variable domain: DSGVTQTPKHLITATGQRVTLRCSPRSGDLSVYWYQQSLDQGLQFLIQYYNGEERAKGNILERFSAQQFPDLHSELNLSSLELGDSALYFCASSVGGGLTDTQYFGPGTRLTVL.

J is TRBJ1-1 and V is TRBV2; D might be TRBD1 (5 bases). The CDR3 extends over 17 amino acids. Trimming took 4 bases from V and 0 from J, leaving 18 bases between them. Germline V gene data show CDR1 as SNHLY and CDR2 as FYNNEI. For the CDR3, the DNA is TGTGCCAGCAGTGGTCGGTTAGGGGATACTATGAACACTGAAGCTTTCTTT. The encoded protein is CASSGRLGDTMNTEAFF.

The rearrangement links TRBV7-2 to TRBJ1-6; D not certain. CDR3 length: 14 amino acids. V was cut by 2 bases and J by 5 bases, with 7 bases left in between. The V gene's germline CDR1 is SGHTA and CDR2 FQGNSA. The DNA for the CDR3 is TGTGCCAGCAGCTTAAGACGGCATAATTCACCCCTCCACTTT. It yields the protein CASSLRRHNSPLHF.

The chain couples TRBV6-2 or TRBV6-3 to TRBJ2-3; 7 positions match TRBD1. The CDR3 loop spans 19 amino acids. V shed 4 bases and J 0 bases; nucleotides not matched to a gene: 16. CDR1 is MNHEY and CDR2 is SVGEGT in the germline V gene. The CDR3 bases are TGTGCCAGCAGTTGGGGGCTCTCCTTGGACAGGAGCAGCACAGATACGCAGTATTTT. Its translation is CASSWGLSLDRSSTDTQYF.

The genes are TRBV21-1 and TRBJ1-2; TRBD1 reflects the table's D call only, with no check against the DNA. TRBV21-1 is labeled a pseudogene. This CDR3 contains 11 residues. CDR3 in amino acids: CASSTGQGHTF. DNA for the CDR3: TGTGCCAGCAGCACTGGACAGGGACACACCTTC.

The chain employs TRBV12-5 and TRBJ1-2; no firm D call. Trimming left V 1 base short and J 6 bases short, with 12 bases between. This CDR3 spans 14 amino acids. Per germline, CDR1 LGHNT and CDR2 FRNRAP. As DNA, the CDR3 is TGTGCTAGTGGTTTGGACCGCGTTGGCGATGGCTACACCTTC. Protein: CASGLDRVGDGYTF.

J is TRBJ2-1 and V is TRBV18, with 8 bases that match TRBD1. J lost 7 bases, V lost 3 bases, and 8 bases had no gene match. Germline values: CDR1 KGHSH, CDR2 LQKENI. This CDR3 region has 15 residues. The CDR3 reads CASSPMTGEWNEQFF. CDR3 DNA sequence: TGTGCCAGCTCACCCATGACAGGGGAATGGAATGAGCAGTTCTTC.

V gene TRBV3-1 (or the pseudogene TRBV3-2) combines with J gene TRBJ1-2; D remains ambiguous. The CDR3 has 14 residues. V shed 3 bases and J shed 2 bases, with 10 bases lying between them. The germline gives CDR1 LGHDT, CDR2 YNNKEL (reference sequence). In DNA form, the CDR3 reads TGTGCCAGCAGCCACACGACCGAGAACTATGGCTACACCTTC. It translates to CASSHTTENYGYTF.

This clone was seen a single time. The V call is TRBV3-1 (or the pseudogene TRBV3-2), the J call TRBJ2-3; D is unclear. Germline V gives CDR1 LGHDT, CDR2 YNNKEL (reference sequence). Trimming cost V 3 bases and J 2 bases, with 3 bases left between them. There are 12 residues in the CDR3. CDR3 in amino acids: CASSHYTDTQYF. For the CDR3, the DNA is TGTGCCAGCAGCCACTACACAGATACGCAGTATTTT.

The chain combines TRBV3-1 (or the pseudogene TRBV3-2) with TRBJ2-2, with D unresolved. CDR3 length equals 14 residues. The germline V gene has CDR1 LGHDT and CDR2 YNNKEL (reference sequence). Trimming removed 4 bases at V and 1 base at J, with 7 bases between. Written as DNA, the CDR3 is TGTGCCAGCAGCCCGCGACTGAACACCGGGGAGCTGTTTTTT. Translated: CASSPRLNTGELFF.

This chain connects TRBV7-7 to TRBJ2-5; 8 nucleotides align to TRBD1. This CDR3 contains 15 residues. Trimming removed 5 bases from V and 3 bases from J; junction bases left unmatched: 8. Germline CDR1 SSHAT, CDR2 FNYEAQ (reference sequence). Here the CDR3 DNA reads TGTGCCAGCAGCGCACGCGCGACAGGGGAAGAGACCCAGTACTTC. Its protein is CASSARATGEETQYF.

The CDR3 DNA sequence: TGTGCCAGCAGTTTGGGACAGGGGATCGAAGTTGGCAATCAGCCCCAGCATTTT. Translating it yields CASSLGQGIEVGNQPQHF. V and J are TRBV28 and TRBJ1-5; 10 bases map to TRBD1. Trimming cost V 3 bases and J 2 bases; bases outside gene matches: 10. Germline-derived CDR1 and CDR2 are MDHEN and SYDVKM. This CDR3 is 18 amino acids long.

The CDR3 loop is CASSLGTSWYMGEQFF. The CDR3 bases are TGTGCCAGCAGCTTAGGGACTAGCTGGTATATGGGTGAGCAGTTCTTC. V is TRBV7-2 and J is TRBJ2-1, with 8 bases identical to TRBD2. J lost 9 bases, V lost 1 base, and 11 bases had no gene match. The CDR3 runs 16 residues. Germline-derived CDR1 and CDR2 are SGHTA and FQGNSA.